This T cell receptor beta chain is drawn from a study of cytomegalovirus exposure and HLA in healthy donors. This CDR3 region has 13 residues. After removal of 5 bases from V and 6 bases from J, the junction contained 5 bases not matched to a gene. In germline, CDR1 is SGHAT, CDR2 FQNNGV. Vbeta (60) and Jbeta (13) primers were used in the PCR. Method: immunoSEQ multiplex PCR; TCRdb's copy keeps in-frame clones and lacks some. The repertoire consists of about 190,000 clones, with almost 85% occurring once and the leading ten covering 0.26%. The chain is built from TRBV11-2 and TRBJ2-3; 7 bases match TRBD2. This clonotype was sampled from a boy between 10 and 17 years old in good health and CMV-seronegative. The sample was PBMCs. The CDR3 loop reads CASSGWTRDTQYF. The CDR3 DNA sequence: TGTGCCAGCAGCGGCTGGACTAGGGATACGCAGTATTTT.